This T cell receptor (beta chain) is drawn from a study of T-cell memory formation after mild COVID-19. V lost 9 bases, J lost 3 bases, and 8 bases stayed unmatched. The CDR3 runs to 14 residues. Per germline, CDR1 SGHRS and CDR2 YFSETQ. TCRdb re-analysed the 5' RACE reads in MiXCR, keeping a single row per CDR3 protein. The table lists roughly 350,000 distinct CDR3 sequences, 21% of them singletons, with around 13% in the top ten. This chain links TRBV5-1 with TRBJ2-7, with TRBD1 matching 11 bases. Material for sequencing was PBMCs or a T cell subset sorted from them (not recorded which). This sequence originates from an adult woman who had mild COVID-19 (a few samples of this study predate the infection). Cell type and time point are not known. The CDR3 reads CATATGTGGYEQYF. The CDR3 DNA reads TGCGCCACCGCAACCGGGACAGGGGGCTACGAGCAGTACTTC.